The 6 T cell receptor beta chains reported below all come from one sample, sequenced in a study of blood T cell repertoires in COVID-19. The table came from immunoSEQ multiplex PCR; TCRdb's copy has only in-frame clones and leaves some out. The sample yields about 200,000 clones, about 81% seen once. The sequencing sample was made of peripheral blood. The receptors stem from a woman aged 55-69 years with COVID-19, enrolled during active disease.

The CDR3 loop reads CASSSDRQGPNSPLHF. For the CDR3, the DNA is TGTGCCAGCAGTTCCGACCGACAGGGACCGAATTCACCCCTCCACTTT. The genes are TRBV28 and TRBJ1-6; 7 bases are shared with TRBD1. CDR1 and CDR2 (germline): MDHEN, SYDVKM. The CDR3 extends over 16 amino acids. Trimming removed 4 bases from V and 7 bases from J; junction bases left unmatched: 10.

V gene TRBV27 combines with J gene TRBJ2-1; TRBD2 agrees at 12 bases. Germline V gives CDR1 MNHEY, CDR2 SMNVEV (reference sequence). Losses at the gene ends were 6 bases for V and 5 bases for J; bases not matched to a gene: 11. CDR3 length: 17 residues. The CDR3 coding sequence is TGTGCCAGCAGCCGCATTACTAGCGGGGGGATTAACAATGAGCAGTTCTTC. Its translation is CASSRITSGGINNEQFF.

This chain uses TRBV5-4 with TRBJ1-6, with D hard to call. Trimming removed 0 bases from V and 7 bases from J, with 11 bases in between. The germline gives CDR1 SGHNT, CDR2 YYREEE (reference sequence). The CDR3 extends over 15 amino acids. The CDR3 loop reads CASSLGPGLNSPLHF. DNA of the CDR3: TGTGCCAGCAGCTTGGGGCCAGGCTTGAATTCACCCCTCCACTTT.

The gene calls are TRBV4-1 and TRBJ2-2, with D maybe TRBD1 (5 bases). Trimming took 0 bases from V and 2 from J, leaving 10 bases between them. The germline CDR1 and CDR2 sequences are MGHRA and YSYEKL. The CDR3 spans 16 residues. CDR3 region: CASSQEIRGNTGELFF. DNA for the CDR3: TGCGCCAGCAGCCAAGAGATAAGGGGAAACACCGGGGAGCTGTTTTTT.

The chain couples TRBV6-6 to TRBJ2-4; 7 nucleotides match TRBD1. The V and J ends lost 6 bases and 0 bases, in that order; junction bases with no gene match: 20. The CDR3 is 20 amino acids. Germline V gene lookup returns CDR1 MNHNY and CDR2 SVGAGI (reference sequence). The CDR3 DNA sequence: TGTGCCAGCAGCAATTACGGCCTCCAAGGGGGCCAACTAGCCAAAAACATTCAGTACTTC. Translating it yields CASSNYGLQGGQLAKNIQYF.

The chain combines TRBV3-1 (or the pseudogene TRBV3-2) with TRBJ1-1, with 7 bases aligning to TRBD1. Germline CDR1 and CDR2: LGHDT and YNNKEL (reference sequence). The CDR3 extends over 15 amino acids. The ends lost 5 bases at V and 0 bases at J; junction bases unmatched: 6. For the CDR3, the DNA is TGTGCCAGCAGCAGAGATGGGACAGTGAACACTGAAGCTTTCTTT. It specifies CASSRDGTVNTEAFF.